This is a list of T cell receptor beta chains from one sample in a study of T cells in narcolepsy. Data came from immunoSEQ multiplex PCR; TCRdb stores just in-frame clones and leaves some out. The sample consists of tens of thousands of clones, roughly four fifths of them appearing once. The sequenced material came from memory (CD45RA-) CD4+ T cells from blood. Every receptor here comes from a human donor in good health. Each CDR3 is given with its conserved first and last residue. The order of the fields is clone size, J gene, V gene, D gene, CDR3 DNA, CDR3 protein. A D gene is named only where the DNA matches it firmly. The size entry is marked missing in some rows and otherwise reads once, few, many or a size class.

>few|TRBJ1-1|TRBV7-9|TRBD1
TGTGCCAGCAGCCAAGTACAGGGGGCCATGATAAACACTGAAGCTTTCTTT
CASSQVQGAMINTEAFF
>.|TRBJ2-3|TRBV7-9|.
TGTGCCAGCAGCTTCCGACTAGTCGGATCCCCAGATACGCAGTATTTT
CASSFRLVGSPDTQYF
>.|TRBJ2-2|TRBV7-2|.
TGTGCCAGCAGCTTAGCTGGGGAAGCAAGCACCGGGGAGCTGTTTTTT
CASSLAGEASTGELFF
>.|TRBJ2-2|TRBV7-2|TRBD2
TGTGCCAGCAGCCCGCGCTCATTTAGCGGGGGGCGGAGCACCGGGGAGCTGTTTTTT
CASSPRSFSGGRSTGELFF
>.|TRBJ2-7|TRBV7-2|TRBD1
TGTGCCAGCAGCACCACACAGGGGGCGACGTCCGAGCAGTACTTC
CASSTTQGATSEQYF
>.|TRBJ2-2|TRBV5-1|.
TGCGCCAGCAGCCACCAAGCGGGACAGGGGGAGCTGTTTTTT
CASSHQAGQGELFF
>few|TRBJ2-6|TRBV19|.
TGTGCCAGTAGCCCCGGACAGACCATGACTTTC
CASSPGQTMTF
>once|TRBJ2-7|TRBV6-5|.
TGTGCCAGCAGTTACGGGGGGCTATACGAGCAGTACTTC
CASSYGGLYEQYF
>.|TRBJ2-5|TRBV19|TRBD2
TGTGCCAGTAGTATCCCCGGACTAGCGGGGGGGCAGGAGACCCAGTACTTC
CASSIPGLAGGQETQYF
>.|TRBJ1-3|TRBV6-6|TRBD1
TGTGCCAGCAGTTACAAGGGACAGGGTAAAAACACCATATATTTT
CASSYKGQGKNTIYF
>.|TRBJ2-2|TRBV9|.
TGTGCCAGCAGCGTAGATGTCGGGGAGCTGTTTTTT
CASSVDVGELFF
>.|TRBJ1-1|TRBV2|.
TGTGCCAGCCAGTCGGGGGGCGTGAACACTGAAGCTTTCTTT
CASQSGGVNTEAFF
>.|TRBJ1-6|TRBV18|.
TGTGCCAGCTCACCAATCCCAGTAGCGAATTCACCCCTCCACTTT
CASSPIPVANSPLHF
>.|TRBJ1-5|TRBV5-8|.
TGTGCCAGCAGCTTGGGGCGGCCGGGCGTGCAGCCCCAGCATTTT
CASSLGRPGVQPQHF
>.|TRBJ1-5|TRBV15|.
TGTGCCACCAGCGGTACAGGGAATAGCAATCAGCCCCAGCATTTT
CATSGTGNSNQPQHF
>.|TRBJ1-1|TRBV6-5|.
TGTGCCAGCAGCCAGATGATGAACACTGAAGCTTTCTTT
CASSQMMNTEAFF
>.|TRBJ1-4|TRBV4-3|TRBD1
TGCGCCAGCAGCCAAGATGTCAGAGGGACAGGGAGGATGGGAAAACTGTTTTTT
CASSQDVRGTGRMGKLFF